This T cell receptor beta chain was retrieved from a study of CD8 T cells in Susac syndrome. Study conclusions and caveats: By the study's own acknowledgment, its TCR sequencing and HLA analysis included relatively few individuals.

The RNA input was about 0.5 to 1 ug, and it was reverse transcribed with random hexamers. It was immunoSEQ multiplex PCR that amplified TCR beta CDR3 across 54 Vbeta and 13 Jbeta. Using its own MiXCR run on the immunoSEQ multiplex PCR reads, TCRdb lists one record per CDR3 protein. The sample includes about 430,000 distinct CDR3 sequences, approximately 85% of them seen just once. Germline values: CDR1 ENHRY, CDR2 SYGVKD. This CDR3 is built from 13 residues. With 9 bases removed from V and 0 bases from J, the gap between germline ends came to 10 bases. This clonotype was counted once. Antigen: not known. The multiple sclerosis controls were treatment-naive patients affected by stable or active relapsing-remitting disease. FACS was used to enrich TEMRA cells, whereas the CD8+ and CD4+ T cells were obtained by negative isolation.

The chain recombines TRBV10-3 with TRBJ2-3; a weak D match, TRBD1 (6 bases). The sequence was collected from a human donor with multiple sclerosis. The sample was CD8+ T cells from PBMCs. CDR3 nucleotides: TGTGCCATAGGACAGCCTAGCACAGATACGCAGTATTTT. Translated: CAIGQPSTDTQYF.